The rows below give T cell receptor beta chains drawn from one sample of a study of blood T cell repertoires in COVID-19. Only in-frame clones appear in the TCRdb table, and some are missing; sequencing was by immunoSEQ multiplex PCR. The sample lists tens of thousands of clones; less than 90% were seen once. The sequenced sample consisted of peripheral blood. These receptors were taken from a human donor in a cohort sampled during active COVID-19. Both conserved end residues are part of each CDR3. Each record gives: D gene, J gene, clone size, V gene, CDR3 DNA, CDR3 protein. D genes are given only for firm matches. Clone size is given for some rows only: seen once, a few or many times, or a class if the clone is expanded.

D: TRBD1
J: TRBJ2-7
size: .
V: TRBV6-5
DNA: TGTCGGACAGGGGCGACGACCTACGAGCAGTACTTC
CDR3: CRTGATTYEQYF

D: TRBD1
J: TRBJ1-5
size: few
V: TRBV7-2
DNA: TGTGCCAGCAGCGCACAGGGGACTCAGCCCCAGCATTTT
CDR3: CASSAQGTQPQHF

D: .
J: TRBJ1-2
size: .
V: TRBV6-5
DNA: TGTGCCAGCAGACAGACAGGATCCTATGGCTACACCTTC
CDR3: CASRQTGSYGYTF

D: TRBD1
J: TRBJ1-6
size: .
V: TRBV2
DNA: TGTGCCAGCACTGATTCCGGGACAGGGAAGAATTCACCCCTCCACTTT
CDR3: CASTDSGTGKNSPLHF

D: .
J: TRBJ2-1
size: .
V: TRBV12-5
DNA: TGTGCTAGTGGTTCCGGACAATCCTACAATGAGCAGTTCTTC
CDR3: CASGSGQSYNEQFF

D: TRBD1
J: TRBJ1-1
size: .
V: TRBV2
DNA: TGTGCCAGCAGTCCACAGGGGTCCGCTGAAGCTTTCTTT
CDR3: CASSPQGSAEAFF

D: TRBD1
J: TRBJ2-2
size: .
V: TRBV7-2
DNA: TGTGCCAGCAGACAGGGGGTTATAGCCGGGGAGCTGTTTTTT
CDR3: CASRQGVIAGELFF

D: .
J: TRBJ1-2
size: medium-sized
V: TRBV5-4
DNA: TGTGCCAGCAGCTTGGCGGGGGTGGGTGGCTACACCTTC
CDR3: CASSLAGVGGYTF

D: TRBD1
J: TRBJ1-5
size: .
V: TRBV19
DNA: TGTGCCAGTAGTATGGGCGGGACAGGGGATCCCAATCAGCCCCAGCATTTT
CDR3: CASSMGGTGDPNQPQHF

D: TRBD1
J: TRBJ1-2
size: few
V: TRBV5-5
DNA: TGTGCCAGCAGCCCAGGGACAGGGGTTTTGAGCGGCTACACCTTC
CDR3: CASSPGTGVLSGYTF

D: .
J: TRBJ2-5
size: .
V: TRBV19
DNA: TGTGCCAGTAGTATAGCGACGGGAGTGGAGACCCAGTACTTC
CDR3: CASSIATGVETQYF

D: .
J: TRBJ1-6
size: .
V: TRBV5-6
DNA: TGTGCCAGCAGCCTCATGGGGGGGAAAGAATCACCCCTCCACTTT
CDR3: CASSLMGGKESPLHF

D: .
J: TRBJ2-5
size: .
V: TRBV5-1
DNA: TGCGCCAGCAGCTTGGCCGCTCTAGGGAGAGGGGGACAAGAGACCCAGTACTTC
CDR3: CASSLAALGRGGQETQYF

D: TRBD1
J: TRBJ1-1
size: .
V: TRBV30
DNA: TGTGCCTGGACCTGGGGACAGGGGAACACTGAAGCTTTCTTT
CDR3: CAWTWGQGNTEAFF

D: .
J: TRBJ2-2
size: .
V: TRBV6-4
DNA: TGTGCCAGCAGAGCGGACAGAAACACCGGGGAGCTGTTTTTT
CDR3: CASRADRNTGELFF

D: .
J: TRBJ2-6
size: few
V: TRBV19
DNA: TGTGCCAGTACCCCCCAAGGGGCCAACGTCCTGACTTTC
CDR3: CASTPQGANVLTF

D: .
J: TRBJ1-1
size: .
V: TRBV19
DNA: TGTGCCAGTAGTATCCGACCGTTTAGTACTACCAACACTGAAGCTTTCTTT
CDR3: CASSIRPFSTTNTEAFF

D: .
J: TRBJ1-2
size: .
V: TRBV6-5
DNA: TGTGCCAGCAGTTCTCCCCGGCAGGCCGAAAACTATGGCTACACCTTC
CDR3: CASSSPRQAENYGYTF

D: TRBD2
J: TRBJ2-7
size: .
V: TRBV24-1
DNA: TGTGCCACCCAAGATGGGGGGGCCTACGAGCAGTACTTC
CDR3: CATQDGGAYEQYF

D: TRBD1
J: TRBJ1-2
size: .
V: TRBV19
DNA: TGTGCCAGTAGTATAGATCACAGGACAGGGAGGAACTATGGCTACACCTTC
CDR3: CASSIDHRTGRNYGYTF

D: .
J: TRBJ2-3
size: .
V: TRBV7-9
DNA: TGTGCCAGCAGCCCCCTAGGGGGAGGCACAGATACGCAGTATTTT
CDR3: CASSPLGGGTDTQYF

D: TRBD1
J: TRBJ2-7
size: .
V: TRBV19
DNA: TGTGCCAGTACTGACCGGGACAGGGGATCCTACGAGCAGTACTTC
CDR3: CASTDRDRGSYEQYF

D: TRBD2
J: TRBJ2-1
size: once
V: TRBV5-5
DNA: TGTGCCAGCAGCTTGTTAGCGGGAGCATACAATGAGCAGTTCTTC
CDR3: CASSLLAGAYNEQFF

D: .
J: TRBJ1-3
size: .
V: TRBV9
DNA: TGTGCCAGCAGCGTAGGGGGCGCAGGAAACACCATATATTTT
CDR3: CASSVGGAGNTIYF

D: .
J: TRBJ1-5
size: few
V: TRBV21-1
DNA: TGTGCCAGCGGTACGGACAGCGAGAATCAGCCCCAGCATTTT
CDR3: CASGTDSENQPQHF

D: .
J: TRBJ1-5
size: .
V: TRBV28
DNA: TGTGCCAGCTTACAGCTAAATCAGCCCCAGCATTTT
CDR3: CASLQLNQPQHF